This paragraph reports one T cell receptor (beta chain). Deletions cut 1 base from V and 2 bases from J, with 11 bases between. The germline V gene encodes CDR1 KGHSH and CDR2 LQKENI. CDR3 length: 15 residues. MiXCR was run by TCRdb on the 5' RACE reads, yielding one entry per CDR3 protein. This sample carries approximately 67,000 distinct CDR3 sequences, about a sixth of them seen once, and the ten largest clones take 5.5% to 6%. The data were taken from a study of HIV-infected patients and healthy controls. V gene TRBV18 combines with J gene TRBJ1-1; D is unclear. This clonotype originated in a human donor in good health. Sequenced sample: CD4+ T cells from blood. CDR3 in DNA: TGTGCCAGCTCACCACTTTCAGGAGGAAACACTGAAGCTTTCTTT. Translated, it gives CASSPLSGGNTEAFF.